These 8 T cell receptor beta chains share one sample of origin, sequenced in a study of monozygotic twins with cystic fibrosis. Here immunoSEQ multiplex PCR was the method, and the copy in TCRdb shows in-frame clones only, minus some. The table shows tens of thousands of clones, with roughly 97% occurring only once. The sequenced sample was blood. Source of these receptors: a girl aged 5-17 years with cystic fibrosis.

This sequence joins TRBV7-9 and TRBJ1-1; D is perhaps TRBD1 (5 bases). Germline CDR1 and CDR2: SEHNR and FQNEAQ (reference sequence). The germline V and J ends were trimmed by 0 bases and 11 bases, with 13 bases remaining between them. The CDR3 covers 13 residues. CDR3 sequence reads: CASSLAGEEEAFF. The CDR3 region has the DNA TGTGCCAGCAGCTTAGCGGGGGAGGAAGAGGCTTTCTTT. The full variable domain, in which reference TRBV7-9 and TRBJ1-1 provide the parts outside the CDR3, is DTGVSQNPRHKITKRGQNVTFRCDPISEHNRLYWYRQTLGQGPEFLTYFQNEAQLEKSRLLSDRFSAERPKGSFSTLEIQRTEQGDSAMYLCASSLAGEEEAFFGQGTRLTVV.

The J gene is TRBJ1-1, the V gene TRBV7-9; a weak D match, TRBD1 (6 bases). V lost 5 bases and J 1 base, leaving 11 bases between the germline ends. The CDR3 is 14 residues long. Germline loops: CDR1 SEHNR, CDR2 FQNEAQ (reference sequence). CDR3 loop: CASSKQGWNTEAFF. In nucleotides, the CDR3 is TGTGCCAGCAGCAAACAGGGTTGGAACACTGAAGCTTTCTTT. Full variable domain (outside the CDR3, taken from reference TRBV7-9 and TRBJ1-1): DTGVSQNPRHKITKRGQNVTFRCDPISEHNRLYWYRQTLGQGPEFLTYFQNEAQLEKSRLLSDRFSAERPKGSFSTLEIQRTEQGDSAMYLCASSKQGWNTEAFFGQGTRLTVV.

The V gene is TRBV2, the J gene TRBJ1-3; no reliable D call. V lost 4 bases and J lost 0, with 7 bases in between. CDR3 size: 14 residues. Germline lookup yields CDR1 SNHLY and CDR2 FYNNEI. CDR3 sequence: CASSAGYSGNTIYF. CDR3 bases: TGTGCCAGCAGTGCCGGGTACTCTGGAAACACCATATATTTT.

The rearrangement joins TRBV14 to TRBJ1-2, with unresolved D. The V end was cut by 3 bases, the J end by 5 bases, with 10 bases between. The CDR3 totals 13 residues. Germline values: CDR1 SGHDN, CDR2 FVKESK. Written as DNA, the CDR3 is TGTGCCAGCAGCCACATCGGACTATATGGCTACACCTTC. It is translated as CASSHIGLYGYTF.

The rearrangement links TRBV6-6 to TRBJ1-4, with 8 bases matching TRBD1. The CDR3 spans 15 residues. Trimming took 5 bases from V and 10 from J; bases not matched to a gene: 12. Germline CDR1 MNHNY, CDR2 SVGAGI (reference sequence). The CDR3 spells CASSPTPDRAVKLFF. Written as DNA, the CDR3 is TGTGCCAGCAGTCCAACCCCGGACAGGGCGGTAAAACTGTTTTTT.

V gene TRBV6-5 combines with J gene TRBJ1-3; 7 bases fit TRBD1. The V gene end was trimmed by 5 bases and the J gene end by 2 bases; junction bases not matched to a gene: 6. Germline V gives CDR1 MNHEY, CDR2 SVGAGI. There are 15 residues in the CDR3. The CDR3 DNA is TGTGCCAGCAGTATACAGGGGAGGGCTGGAAACACCATATATTTT. Translation: CASSIQGRAGNTIYF.

V gene TRBV2 combines with J gene TRBJ2-1, with D maybe TRBD2 (6 bases). The CDR3 extends over 15 amino acids. Germline V gene data show CDR1 as SNHLY and CDR2 as FYNNEI. V was clipped by 6 bases and J by 7 bases, with 19 bases between them. The CDR3 nucleotides are TGTGCCAGCAGCACCCATCGGGCGGGAACAAATGAGCAGTTCTTC. It specifies CASSTHRAGTNEQFF.

The V and J genes are TRBV7-2 and TRBJ1-2; D call uncertain. Trimming took off 3 bases at V and 1 base at J, with 15 bases between the two ends. The CDR3 extends over 16 amino acids. Germline CDR1 and CDR2: SGHTA and FQGNSA. CDR3 sequence reads: CASSLSPRTYNYGYTF. CDR3 nucleotide sequence: TGTGCCAGCAGCTTGAGTCCGAGAACCTATAACTATGGCTACACCTTC.